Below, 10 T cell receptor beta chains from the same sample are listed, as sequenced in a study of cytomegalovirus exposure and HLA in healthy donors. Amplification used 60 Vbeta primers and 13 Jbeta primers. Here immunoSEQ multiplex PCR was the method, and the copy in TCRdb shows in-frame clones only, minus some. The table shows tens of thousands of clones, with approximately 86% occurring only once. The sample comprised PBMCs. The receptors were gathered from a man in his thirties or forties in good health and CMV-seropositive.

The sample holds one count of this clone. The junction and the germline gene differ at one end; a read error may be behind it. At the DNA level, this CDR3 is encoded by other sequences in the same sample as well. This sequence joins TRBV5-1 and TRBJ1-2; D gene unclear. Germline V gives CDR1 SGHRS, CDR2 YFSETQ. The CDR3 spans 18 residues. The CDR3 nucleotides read TGCGCCAGCAGCTTGGGGATCGGAGCGTTGCATGGGAGCTATGGTTACACCTTC. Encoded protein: CASSLGIGALHGSYGYTF.

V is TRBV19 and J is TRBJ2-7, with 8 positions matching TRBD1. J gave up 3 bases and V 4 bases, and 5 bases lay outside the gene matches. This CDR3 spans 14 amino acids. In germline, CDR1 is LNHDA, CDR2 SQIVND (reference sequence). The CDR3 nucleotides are TGTGCCAGTAGTACACAGGGGGTCGGCTACGAGCAGTACTTC. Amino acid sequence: CASSTQGVGYEQYF. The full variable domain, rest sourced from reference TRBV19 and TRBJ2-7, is DGGITQSPKYLFRKEGQNVTLSCEQNLNHDAMYWYRQDPGQGLRLIYYSQIVNDFQKGDIAEGYSVSREKKESFPLTVTSAQKNPTAFYLCASSTQGVGYEQYFGPGTRLTVT.

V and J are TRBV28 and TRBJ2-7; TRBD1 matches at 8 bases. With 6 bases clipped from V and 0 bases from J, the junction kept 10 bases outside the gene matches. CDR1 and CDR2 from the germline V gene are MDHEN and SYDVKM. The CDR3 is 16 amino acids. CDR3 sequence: CASSSPGQGNSYEQYF. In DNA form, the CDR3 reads TGTGCCAGCAGCTCCCCCGGACAGGGTAACTCCTACGAGCAGTACTTC.

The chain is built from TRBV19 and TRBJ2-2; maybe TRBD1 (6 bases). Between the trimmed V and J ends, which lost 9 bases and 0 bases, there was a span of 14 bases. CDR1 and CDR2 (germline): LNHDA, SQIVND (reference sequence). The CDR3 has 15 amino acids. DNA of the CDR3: TGTGCCAGCCTCTACAGGGCCGCGAACACCGGGGAGCTGTTTTTT. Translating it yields CASLYRAANTGELFF. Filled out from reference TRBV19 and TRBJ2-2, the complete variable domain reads DGGITQSPKYLFRKEGQNVTLSCEQNLNHDAMYWYRQDPGQGLRLIYYSQIVNDFQKGDIAEGYSVSREKKESFPLTVTSAQKNPTAFYLCASLYRAANTGELFFGEGSRLTVL.

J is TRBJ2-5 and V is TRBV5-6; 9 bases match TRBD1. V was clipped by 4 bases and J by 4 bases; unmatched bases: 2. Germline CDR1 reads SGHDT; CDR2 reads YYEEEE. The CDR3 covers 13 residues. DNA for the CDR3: TGTGCCAGCAGCCCGGACAGGGGAGAGACCCAGTACTTC. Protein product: CASSPDRGETQYF. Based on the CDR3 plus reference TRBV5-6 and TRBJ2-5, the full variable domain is DAGVTQSPTHLIKTRGQQVTLRCSPKSGHDTVSWYQQALGQGPQFIFQYYEEEERQRGNFPDRFSGHQFPNYSSELNVNALLLGDSALYLCASSPDRGETQYFGPGTRLLVL.

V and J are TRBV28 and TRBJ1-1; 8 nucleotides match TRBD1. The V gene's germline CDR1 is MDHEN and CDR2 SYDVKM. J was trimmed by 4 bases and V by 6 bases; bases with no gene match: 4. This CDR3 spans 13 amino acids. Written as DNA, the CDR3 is TGTGCCAGCAGACTTGACAGGGGCACTGAAGCTTTCTTT. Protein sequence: CASRLDRGTEAFF. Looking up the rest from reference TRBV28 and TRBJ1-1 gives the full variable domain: DVKVTQSSRYLVKRTGEKVFLECVQDMDHENMFWYRQDPGLGLRLIYFSYDVKMKEKGDIPEGYSVSREKKERFSLILESASTNQTSMYLCASRLDRGTEAFFGQGTRLTVV.

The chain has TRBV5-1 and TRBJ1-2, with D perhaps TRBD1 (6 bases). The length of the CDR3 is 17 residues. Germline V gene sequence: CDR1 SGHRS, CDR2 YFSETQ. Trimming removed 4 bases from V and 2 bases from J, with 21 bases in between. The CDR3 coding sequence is TGCGCCAGCAGCCCACGTACAGGGAGCCAGGTGAACTATGGCTACACCTTC. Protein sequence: CASSPRTGSQVNYGYTF.

In nucleotides, the CDR3 is TGTGCCAGCAGCTTCCGACAGGGATCAACGGGCTACGAGCAGTACTTC. Amino acid sequence: CASSFRQGSTGYEQYF. This chain uses TRBV5-6 with TRBJ2-7; 7 bases are shared with TRBD1. J was trimmed by 3 bases and V by 2 bases; bases with no gene match: 11. Germline CDR1 and CDR2: SGHDT and YYEEEE. This CDR3 region has 16 residues.

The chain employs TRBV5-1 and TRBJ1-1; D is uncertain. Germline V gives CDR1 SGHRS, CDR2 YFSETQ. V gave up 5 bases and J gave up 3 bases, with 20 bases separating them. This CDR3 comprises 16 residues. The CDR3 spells CASRPGLAGMDTEAFF. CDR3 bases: TGCGCCAGCAGACCGGGCCTAGCGGGTATGGACACTGAAGCTTTCTTT.

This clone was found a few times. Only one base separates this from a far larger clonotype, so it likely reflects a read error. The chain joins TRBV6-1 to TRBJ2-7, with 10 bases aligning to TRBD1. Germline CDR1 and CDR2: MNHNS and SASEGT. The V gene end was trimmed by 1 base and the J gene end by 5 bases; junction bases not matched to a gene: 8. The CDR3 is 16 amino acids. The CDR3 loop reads CASSEGCGQGGHEQYF. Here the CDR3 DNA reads TGTGCCAGCAGTGAAGGTTGTGGACAGGGGGGTCACGAGCAGTACTTC.